What follows are 32 T cell receptor beta chains derived from one specimen sequenced in a study of beta chain features in type 1 diabetes. The sequenced template was cDNA made from the entire isolated RNA. TCRdb's table, derived via immunoSEQ multiplex PCR, lists solely in-frame clones and lacks some. The data hold 150,000 or so clones, with approximately 10% observed a single time. The material sequenced was central memory CD4+ T cells from blood. The receptors originated from a man between 18 and 35 years old in good health.

V gene TRBV19 combines with J gene TRBJ1-1; TRBD1 is a possible D gene (5 bases). The CDR3 contains 13 residues. The ends were cut back, 7 bases at V and 4 bases at J, with 13 bases in the middle. CDR1 and CDR2 (germline): LNHDA, SQIVND (reference sequence). CDR3 DNA: TGTGCCAGTACCATGAGTCAGGGCACTGAAGCTTTCTTT. This translates into CASTMSQGTEAFF.

This clone was counted a few times. The rearrangement links TRBV7-3 to TRBJ1-1; D possibly corresponds to TRBD1 (5 bases). Germline-derived CDR1 and CDR2 are SGHTA and FQGTGA. The V end lost 1 base, the J end lost 8 bases, and 11 bases lay between the germline ends. CDR3 length: 13 residues. CDR3 sequence: CASSLNAGVEAFF. The DNA of the CDR3 is TGTGCCAGCAGCTTAAATGCGGGGGTGGAAGCTTTCTTT.

The sample holds a few counts of this clone. The chain has TRBV27 and TRBJ2-7, with D possibly called TRBD1 or TRBD2 (5 bases each). The germline V and J ends were trimmed by 8 bases and 6 bases, with 20 bases remaining between them. CDR3 length: 14 residues. The germline gives CDR1 MNHEY, CDR2 SMNVEV (reference sequence). The DNA of the CDR3 is TGTGCCAGCTCTTCAGGGATCCAAGGGAGCGAGCAGTACTTC. Its translation: CASSSGIQGSEQYF.

In its sample, this clone is medium-sized. The chain has TRBV19 and TRBJ2-1; 7 nucleotides align to TRBD2. V dropped 5 bases and J dropped 1; count of bases not matched to a gene: 8. The CDR3 runs to 16 residues. CDR1 and CDR2 (germline): LNHDA, SQIVND (reference sequence). The CDR3 sequence is CASSASGVGSYNEQFF. The CDR3 DNA reads as TGTGCCAGTAGTGCTAGCGGAGTGGGTTCCTACAATGAGCAGTTCTTC.

The V and J genes are TRBV4-3 and TRBJ2-7; D is perhaps TRBD2 (6 bases). V was cut by 1 base and J by 3 bases, with 7 bases left in between. The germline V gene has CDR1 LGHNA and CDR2 YSLEER. The CDR3 loop spans 13 amino acids. In DNA form, the CDR3 reads TGCGCCAGCAGCCAAGGAGCGGGCTACGAGCAGTACTTC. This gives the protein CASSQGAGYEQYF.

CDR3 residues: CASSPGQGDTDTQYF. CDR3 nucleotides: TGCGCCAGCAGCCCGGGACAGGGAGACACAGATACGCAGTATTTT. This chain joins TRBV5-1 and TRBJ2-3; 9 bases map to TRBD1. Germline-derived CDR1 and CDR2 are SGHRS and YFSETQ. The CDR3 is 15 residues long. The ends lost 4 bases at V and 2 bases at J; junction bases unmatched: 5.

This clone was seen repeatedly, ten times or more. The chain carries TRBV7-2 and TRBJ2-1; 7 positions agree with TRBD2. Germline V gene sequence: CDR1 SGHTA, CDR2 FQGNSA. The CDR3 totals 12 residues. Trimming took 2 bases from V and 10 from J; bases not matched to a gene: 2. The CDR3 loop is CASSLRAGEQFF. DNA for the CDR3: TGTGCCAGCAGCTTAAGAGCGGGAGAGCAGTTCTTC.

A few counts support this clone. The gene calls are TRBV6-1 and TRBJ2-1, with no clear D. The CDR3 totals 13 residues. The V end was cut by 4 bases, the J end by 7 bases, with 11 bases between. Germline V gene sequence: CDR1 MNHNS, CDR2 SASEGT. As DNA, the CDR3 is TGTGCCAGCAGTGCGGGCCTTGGGAATGAGCAGTTCTTC. It is translated as CASSAGLGNEQFF.

V usage is TRBV14 and J usage is TRBJ2-2; TRBD1 might be the D (5 bases). Germline V gene sequence: CDR1 SGHDN, CDR2 FVKESK. The length of the CDR3 is 14 residues. Trimming cost V 5 bases and J 6 bases, with 13 bases left between them. CDR3 sequence reads: CASSIRDGAGELFF. In DNA form, the CDR3 reads TGTGCCAGCAGCATCAGGGATGGGGCCGGGGAGCTGTTTTTT.

The gene calls are TRBV15 and TRBJ1-4; D ambiguous. Germline V gene data show CDR1 as LNHNV and CDR2 as YYDKDF (reference sequence). V shed 3 bases and J shed 6 bases, with 14 bases lying between them. This CDR3 is built from 15 residues. The CDR3: CATSSTIFGHEKLFF. In nucleotides, the CDR3 is TGTGCCACCAGCAGTACCATATTCGGTCATGAAAAACTGTTTTTT.

Only a few counts were recorded for this clone. This chain links TRBV11-2 with TRBJ2-3, with TRBD2 matching 8 bases. Germline CDR1 reads SGHAT; CDR2 reads FQNNGV. CDR3 length: 16 residues. V lost 2 bases to trimming and J lost 1 base; unmatched junction nucleotides: 5. The CDR3 DNA reads as TGTGCCAGCAGCTTAATGGCTAGCGGGCGCACAGATACGCAGTATTTT. It translates to CASSLMASGRTDTQYF.

The gene calls are TRBV5-4 and TRBJ2-7; TRBD2 aligns across 11 bases. Germline values: CDR1 SGHNT, CDR2 YYREEE (reference sequence). After removal of 5 bases from V and 5 bases from J, the junction contained 6 bases not matched to a gene. CDR3 length: 14 amino acids. CDR3 residues: CASRPLAGANEQYF. The CDR3 region has the DNA TGTGCCAGCAGACCACTAGCGGGAGCCAACGAGCAGTACTTC.

This clone was observed a few times. A much larger clone differs by one base, so this may be a read error. V is TRBV29-1 and J is TRBJ2-2; D unresolved. Trimming took 7 bases from V and 2 from J, leaving 11 bases between them. Germline assignment: CDR1 SQVTM and CDR2 ANQGSEA. This CDR3 is 13 amino acids long. The CDR3 spells CSGAAGNTGELFF. The DNA for the CDR3 is TGCAGCGGTGCGGCAGGAAACACCGGGGAGCTGTTTTTT.

A few counts support this clone. The chain employs TRBV7-4 and TRBJ1-4, with no clear D. This CDR3 spans 16 amino acids. The V end was cut by 2 bases, the J end by 6 bases, with 16 bases between. Germline V lookup: CDR1 SGHVT, CDR2 SQSDAQ. The CDR3 protein is CASSLQSRKNDEKLFF. The DNA for the CDR3 is TGTGCCAGCAGCTTACAGTCTCGGAAAAACGATGAAAAACTGTTTTTT.

The table lists this clone with a few counts. The chain has TRBV27 and TRBJ2-1; D possibly corresponds to TRBD2 (5 bases). V shed 5 bases and J shed 7 bases, with 15 bases lying between them. The CDR3 is 14 amino acids. CDR1 and CDR2 from the germline V gene are MNHEY and SMNVEV (reference sequence). Here the CDR3 DNA reads TGTGCCAGCAGTCCCCGGACTGGGGTTAATGAGCAGTTCTTC. Its protein product is CASSPRTGVNEQFF.

Ten or more counts support this clone. Distinct nucleotide sequences in the sample also encode this CDR3. The chain employs TRBV18 and TRBJ2-5, with D tentatively TRBD1 (5 bases). The CDR3 sequence is 13 residues long. Germline loops: CDR1 KGHSH, CDR2 LQKENI. V was trimmed by 6 bases and J by 2 bases, leaving 10 bases between them. CDR3 DNA sequence: TGTGCCAGCTCCAGGGCAGAGCAAGAGACCCAGTACTTC. Its protein product is CASSRAEQETQYF.

The chain links TRBV7-2 to TRBJ2-1, with 9 bases matching TRBD2. The CDR3 is 15 residues long. Germline V CDR1 and CDR2: SGHTA, FQGNSA. Germline trimming cut 5 bases from V and 7 bases from J; bases unmatched to any gene: 9. The CDR3 region has the DNA TGTGCCAGCAGCCAAGATAGCGGGAGAATGAATGAGCAGTTCTTC. Its protein is CASSQDSGRMNEQFF.

The chain recombines TRBV4-3 with TRBJ2-3; D is unresolved. The CDR3 loop spans 15 amino acids. CDR1 and CDR2 from the germline V gene are LGHNA and YSLEER. V lost 0 bases to trimming and J lost 5 bases, with 12 bases between them. As DNA, the CDR3 is TGCGCCAGCAGCCAAGATCGTACCGCGCTAGATACGCAGTATTTT. It codes for CASSQDRTALDTQYF.

The V call is TRBV29-1, the J call TRBJ2-7; D is unclear. V was cut by 4 bases and J by 5 bases, with 9 bases left in between. Per the germline V gene, CDR1 is SQVTM and CDR2 is ANQGSEA. This CDR3 spans 11 amino acids. The CDR3 loop reads CSVAPSDEQYF. CDR3 DNA sequence: TGCAGCGTTGCGCCTTCGGACGAGCAGTACTTC.

The J gene is TRBJ1-2, the V gene TRBV7-2; D remains unclear. Germline V CDR1 and CDR2: SGHTA, FQGNSA. Trimming left V 4 bases short and J 5 bases short, with 20 bases between. The CDR3 sequence is 16 residues long. Here the CDR3 reads CASSSYGEAQGYGYTF. The CDR3, as DNA: TGTGCCAGCAGCTCCTACGGGGAGGCCCAAGGGTATGGCTACACCTTC. Full variable domain (missing parts from reference TRBV7-2 and TRBJ1-2): GAGVSQSPSNKVTEKGKDVELRCDPISGHTALYWYRQSLGQGLEFLIYFQGNSAPDKSGLPSDRFSAERTGGSVSTLTIQRTQQEDSAVYLCASSSYGEAQGYGYTFGSGTRLTVV.

The chain carries TRBV15 and TRBJ2-5; 7 bases align to TRBD1. CDR1 LNHNV and CDR2 YYDKDF come from the germline V gene (reference sequence). The CDR3 length is 14 residues. Trimming cost V 0 bases and J 4 bases; bases outside gene matches: 2. CDR3 nucleotides: TGTGCCACCAGCAGAGAGGGGACAGCAGAGACCCAGTACTTC. This gives the protein CATSREGTAETQYF. Together with reference TRBV15 and TRBJ2-5, the CDR3 gives the full variable domain: DAMVIQNPRYQVTQFGKPVTLSCSQTLNHNVMYWYQQKSSQAPKLLFHYYDKDFNNEADTPDNFQSRRPNTSFCFLDIRSPGLGDTAMYLCATSREGTAETQYFGPGTRLLVL.

The CDR3 nucleotides read TGTGCCAGCAGCGTAGAACGAACCTCCTACAATGAGCAGTTCTTC. Translating it yields CASSVERTSYNEQFF. The V call is TRBV9, the J call TRBJ2-1; D gene uncertain. Germline V gives CDR1 SGDLS, CDR2 YYNGEE. Trimming left V 0 bases short and J 0 bases short, with 7 bases between. The CDR3 consists of 15 residues.

This clone has just a few counts. The V call is TRBV7-2, the J call TRBJ2-3; D may be TRBD2 (6 bases). Trimming shortened V by 8 bases and J by 6 bases, and 6 bases separated the two germline ends. There are 10 residues in the CDR3. Germline CDR1 is SGHTA and CDR2 is FQGNSA. Here the CDR3 DNA reads TGTGCCAGCGGGAGGGATACGCAGTATTTT. It is translated as CASGRDTQYF.

The sample holds many counts of this clone. The CDR3 nucleotides read TGTGCCTGGAGTGTAGGGAGGGCCAACACCGGGGAGCTGTTTTTT. This gives the protein CAWSVGRANTGELFF. This rearrangement joins TRBV30 to TRBJ2-2, with 7 positions matching TRBD2. The CDR3 covers 15 residues. Germline V lookup: CDR1 GTSNPN, CDR2 SVGIG (reference sequence). V lost 0 bases, J lost 2 bases, and 3 bases stayed unmatched. Complete variable domain (other parts from reference TRBV30 and TRBJ2-2): SQTIHQWPATLVQPVGSPLSLECTVEGTSNPNLYWYRQAAGRGLQLLFYSVGIGQISSEVPQNLSASRPQDRQFILSSKKLLLSDSGFYLCAWSVGRANTGELFFGEGSRLTVL.

The CDR3 spells CASSVDPGTNTEAFF. CDR3 bases: TGTGCCAGCAGCGTAGACCCGGGAACGAACACTGAAGCTTTCTTT. The gene calls are TRBV9 and TRBJ1-1; D gene uncertain. CDR1 is SGDLS, CDR2 YYNGEE, per germline. This CDR3 spans 15 amino acids. V was cut by 0 bases and J by 1 base, with 10 bases left in between.

This clone was observed a few times. The V call is TRBV30, the J call TRBJ2-7, with D hard to call. Between the trimmed V and J ends, which lost 0 bases and 9 bases, there was a span of 9 bases. CDR1 and CDR2 (germline): GTSNPN, SVGIG (reference sequence). The CDR3 totals 11 residues. The CDR3 reads CAWSVGPSQYF. CDR3 DNA sequence: TGTGCCTGGAGTGTAGGACCCTCGCAGTACTTC.

This clone was seen just once. This chain uses TRBV30 with TRBJ1-6; TRBD1 aligns across 9 bases. The CDR3 totals 15 residues. With V trimmed by 0 bases and J by 4 bases, 1 base remained unmatched. The germline CDR1 and CDR2 sequences are GTSNPN and SVGIG (reference sequence). CDR3 in DNA: TGTGCCTGGAGTGTGACAGGGGGTTATAATTCACCCCTCCACTTT. Amino acids: CAWSVTGGYNSPLHF. The variable domain in full, with the rest retrieved from reference TRBV30 and TRBJ1-6, is SQTIHQWPATLVQPVGSPLSLECTVEGTSNPNLYWYRQAAGRGLQLLFYSVGIGQISSEVPQNLSASRPQDRQFILSSKKLLLSDSGFYLCAWSVTGGYNSPLHFGNGTRLTVT.

This clone was seen a handful of times. The rearrangement links TRBV5-1 to TRBJ1-5; D gene uncertain. Trimming pared 0 bases from V and 4 bases from J, leaving 8 bases between. Germline assignment: CDR1 SGHRS and CDR2 YFSETQ. The CDR3 has 14 residues. This CDR3 reads CASSLEVGNQPQHF. In nucleotides, the CDR3 is TGCGCCAGCAGCTTGGAGGTAGGAAATCAGCCCCAGCATTTT.

This clone showed up just a few times. The V and J genes are TRBV28 and TRBJ1-2; 8 nucleotides line up with TRBD1. The CDR3 extends over 15 amino acids. V lost 5 bases, J lost 5 bases, and 10 bases stayed unmatched. CDR1 and CDR2 (germline): MDHEN, SYDVKM. CDR3 DNA: TGTGCCAGCAGTACACCGACAGGGGCGAGTTATGGCTACACCTTC. It specifies CASSTPTGASYGYTF.

The V and J genes are TRBV4-3 and TRBJ2-5, with a tentative D call TRBD2 (6 bases). V lost 0 bases, J lost 5 bases, and 13 bases lay in between. The germline CDR1 and CDR2 sequences are LGHNA and YSLEER. The CDR3 consists of 15 residues. In DNA form, the CDR3 reads TGCGCCAGCAGCCAAGATAGTCGGGGGTGGGAGACCCAGTACTTC. Its translation is CASSQDSRGWETQYF.

This chain uses TRBV11-2 with TRBJ1-5, with D possibly matching TRBD1 (5 bases). The germline V and J ends were trimmed by 1 base and 5 bases, with 6 bases remaining between them. CDR1 SGHAT and CDR2 FQNNGV come from the germline V gene. This CDR3 has 13 amino acids. The CDR3 is CASSLGGDQPQHF. The CDR3 DNA reads TGTGCCAGCAGCTTAGGGGGGGATCAGCCCCAGCATTTT.

This clone has just a few counts. The chain has TRBV7-8 and TRBJ2-4, with a weak D call TRBD1 (5 bases). This CDR3 region has 15 residues. Germline CDR1 SGHVS, CDR2 FQNEAQ. The ends were cut back, 5 bases at V and 3 bases at J, with 14 bases in the middle. The CDR3 DNA reads as TGTGCCAGCAGCCCCCCGACAGCAGGCAAAAACATTCAGTACTTC. It encodes CASSPPTAGKNIQYF.